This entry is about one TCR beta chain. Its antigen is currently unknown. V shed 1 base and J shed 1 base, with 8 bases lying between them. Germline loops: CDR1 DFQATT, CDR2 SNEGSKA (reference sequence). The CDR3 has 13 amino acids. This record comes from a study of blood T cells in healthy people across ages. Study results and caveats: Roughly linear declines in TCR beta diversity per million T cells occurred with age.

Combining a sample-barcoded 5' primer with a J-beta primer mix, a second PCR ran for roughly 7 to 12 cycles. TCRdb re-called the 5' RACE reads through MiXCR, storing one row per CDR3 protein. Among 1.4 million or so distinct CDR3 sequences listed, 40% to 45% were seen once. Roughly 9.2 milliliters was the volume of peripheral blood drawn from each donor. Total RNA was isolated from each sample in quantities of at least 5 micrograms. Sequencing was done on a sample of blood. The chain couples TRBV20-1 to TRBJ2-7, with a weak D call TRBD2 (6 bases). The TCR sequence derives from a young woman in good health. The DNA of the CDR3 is TGCAGTGCTAGAGGCGCGGGATCCTACGAGCAGTACTTC. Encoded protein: CSARGAGSYEQYF.